The present T cell receptor beta chain was sequenced within a study of blood T cell repertoires in COVID-19 (dated by TCRdb to 2020 to 2022). Concerning the study at large: Collaborator samples came from the United States, Italy and Spain and covered acute and convalescent phases of COVID-19. The samples were drawn from two sources: the first 160 participants of the ongoing ImmuneRACE study, and over 950 subjects contributed by 6 global collaborators. The sample metadata nearly always contained a de-identified subject ID, COVID-19 status, age in years and sex. The dataset comprised deeply sampled blood TCRbeta repertoires from subjects exposed to, actively infected with, or recovered from COVID-19. The repertoires were released in a freely available public database intended as a resource for research on the immune response to SARS-CoV-2. Where available, HLA class I and class II types were taken from metadata supplied by the sample provider and were not determined by assay-based typing. The prospective study material was composed of cDNA or gDNA derived from T cells, B-cell-depleted T cells, or PBMCs. Points the paper makes about the study in general: How much clinical and demographic metadata was included differed by source and by participant, and the metadata was provided uncurated.

One collaborating source in Seattle enrolled patients while the patients were actively infected and followed the patients over time throughout the course of disease. Whole blood was collected in K2EDTA tubes by collaborating institutions according to the institutions' own protocols. For TCRbeta analysis, collaborators shipped samples in one of three forms: frozen whole blood, isolated PBMCs, or DNA extracted from either of those sample types. Concerning this clone: Its antigen remains undetermined. The record has no base qualities; no much larger clone is one base away.

CDR1 and CDR2, per the germline V gene (reference sequence), are MNHNY and SVGAGI. At the junction V is shortened by 3 bases and J by 10 bases, with 16 bases in between. The cysteine opens and the phenylalanine closes a CDR3 of 15 amino acids. The sequence is cut down to CDR3 DNA, 45 bases in frame from base 1. The immunoSEQ Assay, a bias-controlled multiplex PCR, was used to amplify TCRbeta CDR3 regions from genomic DNA. The authors' pipeline ran thus. The number of nucleated cells in each sample was estimated from the amplification of reference gene primers within the assay. To quantify the absolute abundance of each unique TCRbeta CDR3 rearrangement, sequence reads were collapsed and filtered. For each sample, productive Simpson clonality was calculated as the square root of Simpson's diversity index over productive rearrangements. TCRdb retrieved this table from immuneACCESS and kept in-frame rearrangements only. Not all clones are present; in checked studies, unresolved V genes account for under half, and no reason is known for the remainder. V, J and clone size are taken as reported in that table, and D and trimming were inferred from the DNA itself. Counted in this sample were about 150,000 clones; around 83% of them appeared once. About an eighth of the sample is taken by the ten largest.

This TCR came from a woman aged 55-69 years with COVID-19, enrolled during active disease. The receptor chain draws on TRBV6-6 and TRBJ1-6; the D segment could be TRBD1, given 6 matching bases. The source material was peripheral blood. The base sequence is TGTGCCAGCAGTTATGATGCCAGGGGTCGATCACCCCTCCACTTT. Its protein reads: CASSYDARGRSPLHF.